One sample yielded the 11 T cell receptor beta chains listed below, sequenced in a study of cytomegalovirus exposure and HLA in healthy donors. PCR was performed using 60 Vbeta and 13 Jbeta primers. TCRdb's table, derived via immunoSEQ multiplex PCR, lists solely in-frame clones and lacks some. The sample lists approximately 150,000 clones, 80% occurring once. Sequences were obtained from PBMCs. Receptors were obtained from a man aged 25 to 45 in good health and CMV-seropositive.

This clone showed up just a few times. This rearrangement joins TRBV6-1 to TRBJ2-2, with TRBD2 matching 10 bases. Looked up from germline, CDR1 is MNHNS and CDR2 is SASEGT. Unmatched junction bases numbered 23, after V lost 2 bases and J lost 8 bases. The CDR3 extends over 21 amino acids. CDR3 bases: TGTGCCAGCAGTGAACATCTCTTCGAGCGGGAGGGCCGGTGGGTCTATGGGGAGCTGTTTTTT. Its translation is CASSEHLFEREGRWVYGELFF.

The rearrangement links TRBV2 to TRBJ2-7; a possible D gene is TRBD2 (6 bases). This CDR3 contains 16 residues. The germline V gene encodes CDR1 SNHLY and CDR2 FYNNEI. The V end was cut by 4 bases, the J end by 1 base, with 17 bases between. The CDR3 here is CASSVFGLRGSYEQYF. CDR3 in DNA: TGTGCCAGCAGTGTCTTCGGTCTTCGGGGGTCCTACGAGCAGTACTTC.

This rearrangement joins TRBV5-5 to TRBJ2-6, with 7 positions matching TRBD1. Per germline, CDR1 SGHKS and CDR2 YYEKEE (reference sequence). J gave up 0 bases and V 3 bases, and 15 bases lay outside the gene matches. CDR3 length equals 20 residues. The CDR3, as DNA: TGTGCCAGCAGCTCCCGCCCGGAACAGGCAGGGGGCTCTGGGGCCAACGTCCTGACTTTC. It yields the protein CASSSRPEQAGGSGANVLTF.

This clone was seen only a few times. CDR3: CASSLGQTGQETQYF. CDR3 bases: TGTGCCAGCAGCTTAGGCCAGACAGGGCAAGAGACCCAGTACTTC. The chain recombines TRBV7-9 with TRBJ2-5, with 7 bases fitting TRBD1. This CDR3 comprises 15 residues. The junction had 4 bases not matched to a gene; V was cut back by 1 base and J by 2 bases. In germline, CDR1 is SEHNR, CDR2 FQNEAQ (reference sequence).

The CDR3 spells CASSLKGQGVNSNQPQHF. CDR3 coding DNA: TGTGCCAGCAGTTTAAAGGGACAGGGGGTGAATAGCAATCAGCCCCAGCATTTT. The chain joins TRBV28 to TRBJ1-5, with TRBD1 identical over 11 bases. Germline CDR1 reads MDHEN; CDR2 reads SYDVKM. This CDR3 is 18 amino acids long. V gave up 2 bases and J gave up 0 bases; unmatched junction bases: 6.

As DNA, the CDR3 is TGTGCCAGCTCCCCGCTAGGCTCTGGAAACACCATATATTTT. Its protein is CASSPLGSGNTIYF. The V call is TRBV6-5, the J call TRBJ1-3; D call uncertain. The germline V and J ends were trimmed by 8 bases and 0 bases, with 11 bases remaining between them. The CDR3 covers 14 residues. The germline V gene has CDR1 MNHEY and CDR2 SVGAGI.

This clone occurred once. This sequence joins TRBV6-4 and TRBJ1-1; 9 nucleotides agree with TRBD1. Germline values: CDR1 MRHNA, CDR2 SNTAGT. With V trimmed by 4 bases and J by 4 bases, 4 bases remained unmatched. CDR3 length: 14 amino acids. The CDR3 nucleotides read TGTGCCAGCAGTGTAGGGACAGGGAGCACTGAAGCTTTCTTT. Protein product: CASSVGTGSTEAFF.

CDR3 sequence: CASKRIAGGNTGELFF. CDR3 sequence (DNA): TGTGCCAGCAAAAGAATAGCGGGAGGGAACACCGGGGAGCTGTTTTTT. The rearrangement joins TRBV6-4 to TRBJ2-2, with TRBD2 matching over 10 bases. J gave up 1 base and V 7 bases, and 6 bases lay outside the gene matches. The V gene's germline CDR1 is MRHNA and CDR2 SNTAGT. The CDR3 is 16 amino acids.

This chain joins TRBV7-2 and TRBJ1-4; TRBD1 matches at 7 bases. Germline CDR1 SGHTA, CDR2 FQGNSA. The V and J ends lost 5 bases and 14 bases, in that order; junction bases with no gene match: 14. The CDR3 is 14 amino acids. CDR3 sequence (DNA): TGTGCCAGCAGCAGGGACAGCTTTAATGAAATCCTGTTTTTT. Its protein is CASSRDSFNEILFF.

The genes are TRBV27 and TRBJ1-5; tentative D call: TRBD1 (6 bases). This CDR3 region has 15 residues. Trimming pared 0 bases from V and 2 bases from J, leaving 8 bases between. The germline gives CDR1 MNHEY, CDR2 SMNVEV (reference sequence). The CDR3 is CASSLSRQGNQPQHF. CDR3 coding DNA: TGTGCCAGCAGTTTATCGAGACAGGGCAATCAGCCCCAGCATTTT.

This chain links TRBV19 with TRBJ1-3; 7 positions agree with TRBD1. The germline gives CDR1 LNHDA, CDR2 SQIVND (reference sequence). The CDR3 totals 16 residues. Trimming took 3 bases from V and 0 from J; bases not matched to a gene: 5. Written as DNA, the CDR3 is TGTGCCAGTAGTATCTTTCAGGGGGGCTCTGGAAACACCATATATTTT. It encodes CASSIFQGGSGNTIYF.